A single sample gave rise to the 27 T cell receptor beta chains below, sequenced in a study of cytomegalovirus exposure and HLA in healthy donors. Use of 60 Vbeta and 13 Jbeta primers characterized the PCR. The assay was immunoSEQ multiplex PCR, and TCRdb's table has in-frame clones only and misses some. The table lists roughly 120,000 clones, 81% of them singletons. Material for sequencing was PBMCs. These receptors were taken from a woman younger than 45 in good health and CMV-seronegative.

This chain connects TRBV5-1 to TRBJ1-5; 9 positions agree with TRBD1. CDR1 is SGHRS and CDR2 is YFSETQ in the germline V gene. Unmatched junction bases numbered 11, after V lost 4 bases and J lost 12 bases. CDR3 size: 14 residues. Here the CDR3 DNA reads TGCGCCAGCAGCCCGACAGGGGGTGGGGGGGACCAGCATTTT. Encoded protein: CASSPTGGGGDQHF.

This clone appeared once. The chain joins TRBV7-9 to TRBJ2-5, with a possible D match to TRBD1 (6 bases). V dropped 5 bases and J dropped 4 bases, with 11 bases sitting between them. Per germline, CDR1 SEHNR and CDR2 FQNEAQ (reference sequence). CDR3 length: 13 amino acids. In DNA form, the CDR3 reads TGTGCCAGCAGCGCAGGGGTCGGAGAGACCCAGTACTTC. Its protein is CASSAGVGETQYF.

The chain has TRBV7-2 and TRBJ2-4; TRBD2 matches at 9 bases. Germline V gene lookup returns CDR1 SGHTA and CDR2 FQGNSA. This CDR3 is 19 amino acids long. J gave up 3 bases and V 5 bases, and 17 bases lay outside the gene matches. CDR3 sequence (DNA): TGTGCCAGCAGCCTTCCTTATAAGGTAGCGGGAGAAGACAAAAACATTCAGTACTTC. Its translation is CASSLPYKVAGEDKNIQYF.

The chain carries TRBV7-2 and TRBJ2-2; 11 positions match TRBD2. V was clipped by 4 bases and J by 7 bases; unmatched bases: 11. Germline CDR1 and CDR2: SGHTA and FQGNSA. The CDR3 has 17 amino acids. DNA of the CDR3: TGTGCCAGCAGCTCGGGGAAACTAGCGGGAGTCCACGGGGAGCTGTTTTTT. Translated: CASSSGKLAGVHGELFF.

This chain joins TRBV5-1 and TRBJ2-3; tentatively, D is TRBD2 (5 bases). Germline loops: CDR1 SGHRS, CDR2 YFSETQ. The V end lost 4 bases, the J end lost 0 bases, and 12 bases lay between the germline ends. The length of the CDR3 is 15 residues. CDR3 nucleotides: TGCGCCAGCAGCGGGAGTGCATCTAGCACAGATACGCAGTATTTT. Its translation: CASSGSASSTDTQYF.

The CDR3: CASSLYPGGNQPQHF. The CDR3, as DNA: TGTGCCAGCAGTCTTTACCCCGGGGGCAATCAGCCCCAGCATTTT. The chain recombines TRBV6-1 with TRBJ1-5; D ambiguous. Germline lookup yields CDR1 MNHNS and CDR2 SASEGT. Trimming cost V 5 bases and J 2 bases, with 13 bases left between them. The CDR3 is made up of 15 amino acids.

As DNA, the CDR3 is TGTGCCAGCAGCTTGTTCGGGGCAGGGGCCACTGAAGCTTTCTTT. It encodes CASSLFGAGATEAFF. The rearrangement uses TRBV5-6 and TRBJ1-1, with a possible D match to TRBD1 (6 bases). This CDR3 has 15 amino acids. Trimming stripped 1 base from V and 4 bases from J, with 14 bases between. From germline, CDR1 is SGHDT and CDR2 YYEEEE.

This chain uses TRBV19 with TRBJ2-5, with 12 bases that match TRBD1. The germline V gene has CDR1 LNHDA and CDR2 SQIVND (reference sequence). V lost 11 bases and J lost 4; bases outside the gene matches: 17. This CDR3 has 17 residues. The CDR3 sequence is CAWLRGDRGRLGETQYF. DNA for the CDR3: TGTGCCTGGCTAAGGGGGGACAGGGGGCGACTCGGAGAGACCCAGTACTTC.

The chain combines TRBV2 with TRBJ2-1; 10 positions agree with TRBD2. The CDR3 is 16 amino acids. CDR1 and CDR2 (germline): SNHLY, FYNNEI. V lost 6 bases, J lost 5 bases, and 10 bases stayed unmatched. DNA of the CDR3: TGTGCCAGCAGAGCAGAGGGAGCGGGAGGGAACAATGAGCAGTTCTTC. It codes for CASRAEGAGGNNEQFF.

The rearrangement joins TRBV30 to TRBJ2-3, with D uncertain. CDR1 GTSNPN and CDR2 SVGIG come from the germline V gene (reference sequence). The V and J ends lost 1 base and 3 bases respectively, with 2 bases between them. The CDR3 length is 11 residues. The CDR3 DNA is TGTGCCTGGAGTGCAACAGATACGCAGTATTTT. Translated, it gives CAWSATDTQYF.

The chain carries TRBV15 and TRBJ1-1; 7 nucleotides match TRBD1. CDR1 is LNHNV and CDR2 is YYDKDF in the germline V gene (reference sequence). CDR3 length: 17 residues. The junction had 9 bases not matched to a gene; V was cut back by 1 base and J by 1 base. The CDR3 DNA sequence: TGTGCCACCAGCAGAGGACACCCACGACAGGGGAACACTGAAGCTTTCTTT. Its protein is CATSRGHPRQGNTEAFF.

The chain links TRBV5-1 to TRBJ2-5, with D unclear. Germline CDR1 reads SGHRS; CDR2 reads YFSETQ. Deletions cut 7 bases from V and 2 bases from J, with 6 bases between. The CDR3 is made up of 11 amino acids. CDR3: CASLDQETQYF. CDR3 in DNA: TGCGCCAGCCTAGATCAAGAGACCCAGTACTTC.

The sample holds one count of this clone. The chain carries TRBV7-9 and TRBJ2-1; D is possibly TRBD2 (6 bases). The CDR3 has 12 amino acids. Germline CDR1 SEHNR, CDR2 FQNEAQ (reference sequence). V lost 5 bases to trimming and J lost 10 bases, with 12 bases between them. CDR3 sequence (DNA): TGTGCCAGCAGCCTAAAGACTAGGGAGCAGTTCTTC. Residues: CASSLKTREQFF.

V is TRBV6-5 and J is TRBJ2-7; possibly TRBD1 for D (5 bases). Trimming left V 2 bases short and J 7 bases short, with 18 bases between. CDR1 and CDR2 (germline): MNHEY, SVGAGI. The CDR3 consists of 15 residues. The CDR3 reads CASSYADSYSEEQYF. The DNA of the CDR3 is TGTGCCAGCAGTTACGCCGACAGTTACAGTGAGGAGCAGTACTTC.

V gene TRBV19 combines with J gene TRBJ2-2; D unresolved. The germline V and J ends were trimmed by 3 bases and 5 bases, with 13 bases remaining between them. The CDR3 sequence is 15 residues long. Germline loops: CDR1 LNHDA, CDR2 SQIVND (reference sequence). CDR3 in amino acids: CASSIAFSLTGELFF. The CDR3 nucleotides are TGTGCCAGTAGTATCGCCTTCTCCCTAACCGGGGAGCTGTTTTTT. Full variable domain (outside the CDR3, taken from reference TRBV19 and TRBJ2-2): DGGITQSPKYLFRKEGQNVTLSCEQNLNHDAMYWYRQDPGQGLRLIYYSQIVNDFQKGDIAEGYSVSREKKESFPLTVTSAQKNPTAFYLCASSIAFSLTGELFFGEGSRLTVL.

The chain employs TRBV10-3 and TRBJ2-1; maybe TRBD2 (5 bases). V was cut by 0 bases and J by 3 bases, with 21 bases left in between. This CDR3 is 19 amino acids long. Germline V gene data show CDR1 as ENHRY and CDR2 as SYGVKD. CDR3 sequence reads: CAISESASEIGMHYNEQFF. Written as DNA, the CDR3 is TGTGCCATCAGTGAGTCGGCCTCCGAGATCGGGATGCACTACAATGAGCAGTTCTTC.

The V and J genes are TRBV2 and TRBJ1-1, with 11 bases lining up with TRBD1. The ends lost 5 bases at V and 7 bases at J; junction bases unmatched: 6. The CDR3 sequence is 14 residues long. Germline CDR1 is SNHLY and CDR2 is FYNNEI. The DNA of the CDR3 is TGTGCCAGCAGTCTGACCGGGACAGGGGGTGAAGCTTTCTTT. As protein: CASSLTGTGGEAFF. Combining the CDR3 with reference TRBV2 and TRBJ1-1 gives the whole variable domain EPEVTQTPSHQVTQMGQEVILRCVPISNHLYFYWYRQILGQKVEFLVSFYNNEISEKSEIFDDQFSVERPDGSNFTLKIRSTKLEDSAMYFCASSLTGTGGEAFFGQGTRLTVV.

This chain uses TRBV5-1 with TRBJ1-2, with D perhaps TRBD1 (6 bases). This CDR3 comprises 13 residues. Germline V gene data show CDR1 as SGHRS and CDR2 as YFSETQ. Deletions cut 1 base from V and 7 bases from J, with 11 bases between. The CDR3 nucleotides are TGCGCCAGCAGCTTGAACAGGGAAGGTGGCTACACCTTC. Residues: CASSLNREGGYTF.

This clone has just a few counts. The V gene is TRBV27, the J gene TRBJ2-7; 8 positions agree with TRBD2. Germline CDR1 and CDR2: MNHEY and SMNVEV (reference sequence). The CDR3 sequence is 14 residues long. V lost 4 bases to trimming and J lost 2 bases; unmatched junction nucleotides: 4. CDR3 residues: CASSYTSGAYEQYF. The CDR3 DNA sequence: TGTGCCAGCAGTTATACTAGCGGAGCCTACGAGCAGTACTTC.

This chain joins TRBV4-1 and TRBJ1-5; D is possibly TRBD1 (6 bases). Germline lookup yields CDR1 MGHRA and CDR2 YSYEKL. CDR3 length: 14 amino acids. V lost 0 bases to trimming and J lost 5 bases, with 8 bases between them. This CDR3 is CASSQDQGYQPQHF. The CDR3 DNA sequence: TGCGCCAGCAGCCAAGATCAGGGGTATCAGCCCCAGCATTTT.

This rearrangement joins TRBV19 to TRBJ1-5; possible D gene TRBD1, 6 bases. CDR1 is LNHDA and CDR2 is SQIVND in the germline V gene (reference sequence). The V end was cut by 10 bases, the J end by 6 bases, with 19 bases between. CDR3 length: 14 amino acids. The CDR3 reads CATSTQGFGQPQHF. CDR3 nucleotide sequence: TGTGCCACCTCCACCCAGGGGTTCGGTCAGCCCCAGCATTTT.

This clone has a handful of counts. This chain links TRBV7-6 with TRBJ2-7; no definite D call. Germline V gives CDR1 SGHVS, CDR2 FNYEAQ. Trimming left V 3 bases short and J 3 bases short, with 12 bases between. The CDR3 loop spans 14 amino acids. The CDR3 nucleotides are TGTGCCAGCAGCTTGGCCCAGCGAAACTACGAGCAGTACTTC. Translation: CASSLAQRNYEQYF.

This clone occurred once. The rearrangement joins TRBV14 to TRBJ2-5, with D possibly TRBD1 on 5 matching bases. From germline, CDR1 is SGHDN and CDR2 FVKESK. The CDR3 has 15 amino acids. The germline V and J ends were trimmed by 7 bases and 1 base, with 16 bases remaining between them. CDR3 loop: CASIPQGLIQETQYF. In DNA form, the CDR3 reads TGTGCCAGCATCCCGCAGGGATTAATCCAAGAGACCCAGTACTTC.

The V and J genes are TRBV2 and TRBJ2-7; unclear D gene. The germline CDR1 and CDR2 sequences are SNHLY and FYNNEI. CDR3 length: 11 residues. Deletions cut 8 bases from V and 5 bases from J, with 10 bases between. The CDR3 here is CASSRLDEQYF. In nucleotides, the CDR3 is TGTGCCAGCTCGCGGCTGGACGAGCAGTACTTC.

This chain joins TRBV7-2 and TRBJ2-5; maybe TRBD1 (6 bases). The CDR3 runs to 14 residues. V was clipped by 2 bases and J by 5 bases, with 12 bases between them. Germline values: CDR1 SGHTA, CDR2 FQGNSA. For the CDR3, the DNA is TGTGCCAGCAGCTTATTCTTCCAGGGGGAGACCCAGTACTTC. Its translation: CASSLFFQGETQYF.

The chain combines TRBV9 with TRBJ1-5, with 7 bases lining up with TRBD1. V shed 3 bases, J shed 3 bases, and the junction held 15 bases outside the gene matches. Germline CDR1 SGDLS, CDR2 YYNGEE. The CDR3 sequence is 18 residues long. CDR3: CASSASPRQGENNQPQHF. The CDR3, as DNA: TGTGCCAGCAGCGCCTCACCTCGACAGGGAGAGAACAATCAGCCCCAGCATTTT.

This chain connects TRBV7-6 to TRBJ2-5; the D gene is possibly TRBD2 (6 bases). Germline V gives CDR1 SGHVS, CDR2 FNYEAQ. This CDR3 has 15 residues. Deletions cut 3 bases from V and 0 bases from J, with 11 bases between. CDR3 DNA sequence: TGTGCCAGCAGCTTGGCTAGCGACTACCAAGAGACCCAGTACTTC. Its protein is CASSLASDYQETQYF.